This is a list of T cell receptor beta chains from one sample in a study of patients and donors after allogeneic stem cell transplantation. TCRdb used MiXCR to reprocess the RT-PCR reads, holding one entry per CDR3 protein. Altogether about a million distinct CDR3 sequences are present, roughly 17% being singletons, with the ten largest covering 5% to 6.5%. Material: blood, either unsorted or a sorted T cell fraction (not recorded which). All receptors come from a human donor who was either an allogeneic HSCT recipient or a stem cell or donor lymphocyte infusion donor (not recorded which). It is not recorded whose cells these are; they may come from a transplant donor. Both conserved end residues are part of each CDR3. The D gene is left open where the match is weak. Size is stated for part of the rows, as once, few or many counts, or as a class when the clone is expanded.

v_call	clone_size	j_call	d_call	cdr3_aa	cdr3_nt
TRBV9	few	TRBJ2-1	TRBD2	CASSVGGSGGGNEQFF	TGTGCCAGCAGCGTAGGTGGTAGCGGGGGCGGCAATGAGCAGTTCTTC
TRBV7-9	few	TRBJ2-1	.	CASSLRADNEQFF	TGTGCCAGCAGCTTAAGGGCTGACAATGAGCAGTTCTTC
TRBV20-1	.	TRBJ1-3	.	CSAINRAKGNTIYF	TGCAGTGCTATAAACAGGGCTAAGGGAAACACCATATATTTT
TRBV4-1	few	TRBJ2-7	TRBD1	CASSQVDRGPYEQYF	TGCGCCAGCAGCCAAGTAGACAGGGGGCCCTACGAGCAGTACTTC
TRBV28	.	TRBJ2-7	.	CASSLWDPYEQYF	TGTGCCAGCAGTTTGTGGGATCCCTACGAGCAGTACTTC
TRBV15	once	TRBJ2-7	.	CAIGAGARQEQYF	TGTGCCATTGGCGCGGGGGCGCGGCAGGAGCAGTACTTC
TRBV11-2	few	TRBJ2-5	.	CASSFPPSGALLQETQYF	TGTGCCAGCAGCTTTCCCCCGTCGGGGGCCCTTCTCCAAGAGACCCAGTACTTC
TRBV4-2	few	TRBJ2-1	TRBD1	CASSPEDRGAGNEQFF	TGTGCCAGCAGCCCAGAGGACAGGGGAGCGGGCAATGAGCAGTTCTTC
TRBV7-2	.	TRBJ2-1	TRBD2	CANGLAGANEQFF	TGTGCCAATGGACTAGCGGGGGCCAATGAGCAGTTCTTC
TRBV4-3	few	TRBJ1-6	.	CASSQRGQNNSPLHF	TGCGCCAGCAGCCAACGGGGGCAGAATAATTCACCCCTCCACTTT
TRBV12-3/TRBV12-4	many	TRBJ2-1	.	CASTATELYNEQFF	TGTGCCAGCACCGCAACGGAACTTTACAATGAGCAGTTCTTC
TRBV27	.	TRBJ2-7	TRBD1	CASSFWDRGPYEQYF	TGTGCCAGCAGTTTTTGGGACAGGGGGCCCTACGAGCAGTACTTC
TRBV12-3/TRBV12-4	many	TRBJ2-5	.	CASSRGETQYF	TGTGCCAGCAGTCGGGGGGAGACCCAGTACTTC
TRBV29-1	.	TRBJ2-7	TRBD1	CSVRTGSKYEQYF	TGCAGCGTCCGGACAGGGTCAAAGTACGAGCAGTACTTC
TRBV12-3/TRBV12-4	many	TRBJ1-1	.	CASSAQDFRTEAFF	TGTGCCAGCAGTGCGCAAGACTTCCGCACTGAAGCTTTCTTT
TRBV11-1	.	TRBJ2-5	.	CASSLRAVPLGLQETQYF	TGTGCCAGCAGCTTAAGGGCGGTCCCTCTAGGGCTCCAAGAGACCCAGTACTTC
TRBV12-3/TRBV12-4	few	TRBJ1-2	.	CASSGVVGGYGYTF	TGTGCCAGCAGTGGTGTGGTTGGCGGCTATGGCTACACCTTC
TRBV3-1	few	TRBJ2-1	TRBD2	CASSPRLAGPVHDEQFF	TGTGCCAGCAGCCCCAGACTAGCGGGGCCAGTGCATGATGAGCAGTTCTTC
TRBV12-3/TRBV12-4	few	TRBJ1-1	TRBD1	CASHRGRAMNTEAFF	TGTGCCAGCCACAGGGGCCGCGCCATGAACACTGAAGCTTTCTTT
TRBV5-6	.	TRBJ2-2	.	CASSFRDPPRTGELFF	TGTGCCAGCAGCTTCCGGGACCCCCCGCGGACCGGGGAGCTGTTTTTT
TRBV10-3	few	TRBJ2-7	TRBD1	CAIARDRGPEQYF	TGTGCCATCGCAAGGGACAGGGGGCCCGAGCAGTACTTC
TRBV7-6	.	TRBJ2-1	TRBD2	CASTLKVGGGNEQFF	TGTGCCAGCACCCTGAAGGTGGGCGGGGGTAATGAGCAGTTCTTC